The present entry profiles one TCR beta chain with its context. The clone's antigen remains unknown. No much larger clone is present one base from it, and per-base qualities are unavailable. The CDR3, cysteine through phenylalanine, is 18 amino acids long. Left in the record is the CDR3 DNA by itself, 54 bases read in frame from the first base. The germline V gene (reference sequence) sets CDR1 to MNHEY and CDR2 to SMNVEV. The donors were healthy, HIV-negative adults with no recently reported acute infections or vaccinations. Only Caucasian adults living in Nashville, Tennessee, USA were represented among the donors. CD4+ T cells were enriched by magnetic negative selection; naive cells were then positively selected on CD45RA, and the negative fraction formed the memory subset. After blood collection by leukapheresis, PBMCs were isolated using Ficoll-Histopaque density gradient centrifugation and then cryopreserved in the vapor phase of liquid nitrogen. Analytical flow cytometry was used to check the purity and quantity of each magnetically sorted T cell population. Genomic DNA was isolated from each sorted fraction and quantified by UV absorbance on a Nanodrop 2000c.

The sample comes from a study of shared clonotypes between healthy human individuals (dated by TCRdb to the early 2020s). General notes on the study: A couple of women and a few men aged 18 to 49 years were included in the cohort. For each donor, CD4 naive and CD4 memory were each run on three plates, CD8 naive on two plates, and CD8 memory on one plate. To estimate repertoire size and how much clonotypes are shared between individuals, the study performed deep sequencing of blood TCR repertoires from a few healthy adults. To increase sequencing depth and limit assay-specific biases, TCR repertoire library preparation and sequencing were carried out by different laboratories using diverse techniques. Per donor, leukapheresis produced somewhere between about 0.9 and 10 billion PBMCs. Overall study results and their limits: Pairwise subsampling led to the expectation that sequencing depth would affect the degree of clonotype sharing among donors. Larger estimated clonotype richness was generally found for naive subsets than for memory subsets. Sampling was restricted to blood, and TCR repertoires in tissue are likely to differ from TCR repertoires in blood. Even with the large sequencing depth, rarefaction of the sorted-subset datasets indicated that sequencing was incomplete. Across a handful of donors, around 5% of naive CD4, approximately 3.6% of naive CD8, approximately 2.5% of memory CD4, and roughly 0.4% of memory CD8 clonotypes were shared. Higher generation probabilities were observed for clonotypes shared by all four sorted-subset donors than for non-shared clonotypes. The small number of donors limited the genetic and exposure-history diversity represented.

Using the deep immunoSEQ assay, multiplex PCR amplified TCR CDR3 regions from genomic DNA. Genomic DNA extracted from each cell subset was distributed evenly over all wells of several immunoSEQ 96-well plates, and each plate served as one replicate. For sorted subsets, 200 to 250 ng of genomic DNA, equivalent to 25,000 to 30,000 T cell genomes, went into each replicate PCR. Purified libraries were measured with a Qubit 3.0 fluorometer, size-checked on a Bioanalyzer 2100, and measured again with the KAPA Library Quantification kit. Every immunoSEQ 96-well plate was sequenced on a separate single-read 150-cycle Illumina NextSeq 550 flow cell. For the original study's pipeline: Because the immunoSEQ output held only junctional sequences and lacked quality scores, the filtering could not match the filtering applied to full-length reads. Sequences were annotated with PyIR, a Python wrapper for IgBLAST v1.9, and V/J genes and CDR3 were assigned using IMGT germline references. Reads were removed for weak V/J assignments (E-value above 1e-6), missing CDR3, stop codons, out-of-frame junctions, or ambiguous translated residues. V3J clonotypes were defined as sequences sharing an identical inferred V gene, J gene, and CDR3 amino acid sequence. The percentage overlap between two repertoires was calculated by dividing the number of shared unique clonotypes by the size of the smaller repertoire. Repertoire richness was assessed with RTK rarefaction, the Chao1 estimator, and Recon v2.1 estimates of unobserved clonotypes. Generation probabilities were computed with OLGA for all TCRbeta clonotypes obtained by the gDNA method from four donors. The table was pulled from immuneACCESS by TCRdb, which kept in-frame rearrangements only. Such tables lose some clones; where checked, under half of the loss comes from unresolved V genes, and the rest has no known cause. V and J calls plus clone size are reproduced from that table; the DNA served to infer D and trimming. The sample profile shows approximately 1.1 million clones; about 80% of them were found once. The biggest ten clones account for roughly 0.56% of the sample.

The TCR originated in a man younger than 35 in good health. Some clones in this sample may be carry-over from other donors' samples. Sequencing was carried out using memory CD4+ T cells from PBMCs. What this sample's cell subset or site label stands for: CD45RA-negative fraction. The V and J genes are TRBV27 and TRBJ1-2; the D gene cannot be resolved reliably. The CDR3 protein: CGTRPGWGVESASYGYTF. The sequenced DNA: TGTGGCACACGCCCAGGCTGGGGAGTTGAATCGGCCTCGTATGGCTACACCTTC.